One sample yielded the 23 T cell receptor beta chains listed below, sequenced in a study of cytomegalovirus exposure and HLA in healthy donors. The study ran its PCR with 60 Vbeta and 13 Jbeta primers. Generated by immunoSEQ multiplex PCR, the TCRdb table keeps only in-frame clones and is missing some. Of about 130,000 clones in the sample, 76% were seen once. Sequenced material: PBMCs. The receptors stem from a man in his forties in good health and CMV-seronegative.

The rearrangement uses TRBV5-1 and TRBJ2-7, with D perhaps matching TRBD2 (5 bases). The germline V and J ends were trimmed by 0 bases and 2 bases, with 6 bases remaining between them. Germline V lookup: CDR1 SGHRS, CDR2 YFSETQ. The CDR3 is 13 residues long. This chain's CDR3 is CASSLAGTYEQYF. The CDR3 DNA reads TGCGCCAGCAGCTTGGCCGGGACCTACGAGCAGTACTTC.

The rearrangement links TRBV19 to TRBJ1-1; TRBD1 aligns across 8 bases. Germline lookup yields CDR1 LNHDA and CDR2 SQIVND (reference sequence). Losses at the gene ends were 4 bases for V and 1 base for J; bases not matched to a gene: 5. The CDR3 extends over 15 amino acids. In DNA, the CDR3 is TGTGCCAGTAGTAACAGGGGGATGGGGAACACTGAAGCTTTCTTT. Translated: CASSNRGMGNTEAFF. The entire variable domain, with the rest obtained from reference TRBV19 and TRBJ1-1, is as follows: DGGITQSPKYLFRKEGQNVTLSCEQNLNHDAMYWYRQDPGQGLRLIYYSQIVNDFQKGDIAEGYSVSREKKESFPLTVTSAQKNPTAFYLCASSNRGMGNTEAFFGQGTRLTVV.

V usage is TRBV9 and J usage is TRBJ2-7; 15 positions match TRBD2. Germline CDR1 SGDLS, CDR2 YYNGEE. The V gene end was trimmed by 8 bases and the J gene end by 6 bases; junction bases not matched to a gene: 15. CDR3 length: 17 residues. CDR3 coding DNA: TGTGCCAGTAGTAGGGGGACTAGCGGGGGGCCAATCCCCGAGCAGTACTTC. Amino acid sequence: CASSRGTSGGPIPEQYF.

The chain uses TRBV6-6 and TRBJ2-5; 12 nucleotides align to TRBD2. CDR1 and CDR2 from the germline V gene are MNHNY and SVGAGI (reference sequence). The CDR3 contains 16 residues. V gave up 6 bases and J gave up 0 bases; unmatched junction bases: 5. CDR3 sequence: CASRTTSGGYQETQYF. Here the CDR3 DNA reads TGTGCCAGCAGGACTACTAGCGGGGGGTACCAAGAGACCCAGTACTTC.

The rearrangement uses TRBV7-8 and TRBJ2-2; weak D call: TRBD2 (9 bases). The CDR3 is 18 amino acids. The ends were cut back, 5 bases at V and 5 bases at J, with 24 bases in the middle. Per germline, CDR1 SGHVS and CDR2 FQNEAQ. CDR3 sequence reads: CASSMKAGGQGGTGELFF. As DNA, the CDR3 is TGTGCCAGCAGCATGAAAGCGGGAGGACAGGGAGGGACCGGGGAGCTGTTTTTT.

V is TRBV7-2 and J is TRBJ2-1; 8 bases map to TRBD2. Trimming took 5 bases from V and 9 from J; bases not matched to a gene: 3. Germline CDR1 is SGHTA and CDR2 is FQGNSA. The CDR3 is made up of 12 amino acids. CDR3 region: CASSGTRFEQFF. CDR3 nucleotides: TGTGCCAGCAGCGGGACTAGGTTTGAGCAGTTCTTC.

The V and J genes are TRBV2 and TRBJ2-3, with TRBD2 matching over 13 bases. J lost 8 bases, V lost 4 bases, and 6 bases had no gene match. Germline values: CDR1 SNHLY, CDR2 FYNNEI. This CDR3 has 15 residues. DNA for the CDR3: TGTGCCAGCAGTGCGGGACTAGCGGGACCTGTTACGCAGTATTTT. Translated: CASSAGLAGPVTQYF.

The chain combines TRBV6-1 with TRBJ2-2; TRBD1 might be the D (6 bases). This CDR3 is 15 amino acids long. Germline V gene data show CDR1 as MNHNS and CDR2 as SASEGT. Trimming shortened V by 6 bases and J by 3 bases, and 14 bases separated the two germline ends. DNA of the CDR3: TGTGCCAGCAGACACCGGGACACCTACACCGGGGAGCTGTTTTTT. Encoded protein: CASRHRDTYTGELFF.

The chain carries TRBV2 and TRBJ2-1; 15 positions match TRBD2. The CDR3 extends over 15 amino acids. V shed 7 bases, J shed 5 bases, and the junction held 3 bases outside the gene matches. The germline V gene encodes CDR1 SNHLY and CDR2 FYNNEI. In DNA form, the CDR3 reads TGTGCCAGCAACGGACTAGCGGGGGGGGACAATGAGCAGTTCTTC. Amino acid sequence: CASNGLAGGDNEQFF.

The V gene is TRBV19, the J gene TRBJ2-1; D is perhaps TRBD2 (6 bases). The CDR3 covers 13 residues. Trimming shortened V by 4 bases and J by 4 bases, and 8 bases separated the two germline ends. CDR1 and CDR2 from the germline V gene are LNHDA and SQIVND (reference sequence). The CDR3 protein is CASSRDSYNEQFF. In DNA, the CDR3 is TGTGCCAGTAGTAGGGACTCATACAATGAGCAGTTCTTC. Using reference TRBV19 and TRBJ2-1 for the parts outside the CDR3, the full variable domain is DGGITQSPKYLFRKEGQNVTLSCEQNLNHDAMYWYRQDPGQGLRLIYYSQIVNDFQKGDIAEGYSVSREKKESFPLTVTSAQKNPTAFYLCASSRDSYNEQFFGPGTRLTVL.

The chain employs TRBV5-1 and TRBJ1-2; 12 bases line up with TRBD1. Losses at the gene ends were 4 bases for V and 6 bases for J; bases not matched to a gene: 7. Looked up from germline, CDR1 is SGHRS and CDR2 is YFSETQ. The CDR3 is 15 residues long. In nucleotides, the CDR3 is TGCGCCAGCAGCCCCCAAAGGGACAGGGGGCATGGCTACACCTTC. Translating it yields CASSPQRDRGHGYTF.

This clone was detected once. The genes are TRBV7-2 and TRBJ1-4; D is unclear. The CDR3 runs to 12 residues. V lost 5 bases, J lost 6 bases, and 7 bases lay in between. Germline CDR1 reads SGHTA; CDR2 reads FQGNSA. As DNA, the CDR3 is TGTGCCAGCAGCCGCCGGGATGAAAAACTGTTTTTT. This translates into CASSRRDEKLFF.

The count of this clone is one. The chain joins TRBV6-5 to TRBJ2-7, with 7 bases identical to TRBD1. The CDR3 loop spans 14 amino acids. CDR1 and CDR2 (germline): MNHEY, SVGAGI. V trimming: 6 bases; J trimming: 3 bases; junction bases outside the gene matches: 8. This chain's CDR3 is CASRTTGMGYEQYF. DNA of the CDR3: TGTGCCAGCAGAACGACAGGGATGGGCTACGAGCAGTACTTC.

V usage is TRBV30 and J usage is TRBJ1-1; no clear D. CDR1 is GTSNPN and CDR2 is SVGIG in the germline V gene (reference sequence). The CDR3 contains 13 residues. V lost 8 bases, J lost 0 bases, and 13 bases lay in between. CDR3: CAGNYVVNTEAFF. Written as DNA, the CDR3 is TGTGCCGGCAATTATGTGGTGAACACTGAAGCTTTCTTT.

The gene calls are TRBV19 and TRBJ2-1, with TRBD2 matching over 10 bases. Per the germline V gene, CDR1 is LNHDA and CDR2 is SQIVND (reference sequence). Trimming cost V 4 bases and J 2 bases; bases outside gene matches: 8. The CDR3 spans 17 residues. CDR3 nucleotides: TGTGCCAGTAGTACAATTAGCGGGGGGAGAACCTACAATGAGCAGTTCTTC. The encoded protein is CASSTISGGRTYNEQFF.

In its sample, this clone was seen once. This chain links TRBV7-2 with TRBJ2-1, with TRBD2 as a possible D gene (5 bases). V lost 4 bases to trimming and J lost 3 bases, with 13 bases between them. Germline V gives CDR1 SGHTA, CDR2 FQGNSA. The CDR3 is 15 amino acids. In DNA form, the CDR3 reads TGTGCCAGCAGCTCGCTAGCTGCCCTCTACAATGAGCAGTTCTTC. Protein: CASSSLAALYNEQFF.

The CDR3 nucleotides are TGCGCCAGCAGCCAACAAACAATTATAGCGAACACTGAAGCTTTCTTT. Its translation is CASSQQTIIANTEAFF. This chain connects TRBV4-3 to TRBJ1-1; no firm D call. Trimming left V 2 bases short and J 1 base short, with 14 bases between. The CDR3 loop spans 16 amino acids. Looked up from germline, CDR1 is LGHNA and CDR2 is YSLEER.

The J gene is TRBJ1-1, the V gene TRBV5-1, with D possibly being TRBD1 (5 bases). Germline CDR1 is SGHRS and CDR2 is YFSETQ. The CDR3 extends over 16 amino acids. The germline V and J ends were trimmed by 5 bases and 0 bases, with 17 bases remaining between them. CDR3 bases: TGCGCCAGCAGACGGGGACTCGTCAATATGAACACTGAAGCTTTCTTT. As protein: CASRRGLVNMNTEAFF.

The V and J genes are TRBV7-2 and TRBJ2-7, with 8 bases lining up with TRBD1. V lost 1 base to trimming and J lost 0 bases; unmatched junction nucleotides: 2. The CDR3 is made up of 15 amino acids. Germline values: CDR1 SGHTA, CDR2 FQGNSA. The CDR3 is CASSLGTGNSYEQYF. The CDR3 DNA reads TGTGCCAGCAGCTTAGGGACAGGGAACTCCTACGAGCAGTACTTC.

This rearrangement joins TRBV30 to TRBJ1-2; maybe TRBD1 (5 bases). Germline CDR1 GTSNPN, CDR2 SVGIG (reference sequence). The CDR3 is made up of 13 amino acids. V lost 4 bases and J 2 bases, leaving 11 bases between the germline ends. The CDR3 is CAWTGYYNYGYTF. The DNA of the CDR3 is TGTGCCTGGACAGGGTACTACAACTATGGCTACACCTTC.

V and J are TRBV6-5 and TRBJ2-7, with 7 bases lining up with TRBD2. Trimming at V came to 2 bases and at J to 0 bases, leaving 7 bases not matched to a gene. CDR3 length: 16 residues. Looked up from germline, CDR1 is MNHEY and CDR2 is SVGAGI. The CDR3: CASSYPGERGSYEQYF. Written as DNA, the CDR3 is TGTGCCAGCAGTTACCCGGGGGAGCGGGGCTCCTACGAGCAGTACTTC.

This chain links TRBV18 with TRBJ1-6; D is ambiguous. Looked up from germline, CDR1 is KGHSH and CDR2 is LQKENI. The CDR3 extends over 14 amino acids. V was cut by 3 bases and J by 8 bases, with 11 bases left in between. This CDR3 is CASSPTGGDSPLHF. The CDR3 bases are TGTGCCAGCTCACCGACGGGTGGCGATTCACCCCTCCACTTT.

CDR3: CASRGLAGVGGPYEQYF. The CDR3 bases are TGTGCCAGCAGGGGACTAGCGGGAGTAGGGGGGCCCTACGAGCAGTACTTC. The V call is TRBV25-1, the J call TRBJ2-7, with TRBD2 identical over 14 bases. The CDR3 is 17 amino acids. V dropped 6 bases and J dropped 2; count of bases not matched to a gene: 9. CDR1 and CDR2 (germline): MGHDK, SYGVNS.